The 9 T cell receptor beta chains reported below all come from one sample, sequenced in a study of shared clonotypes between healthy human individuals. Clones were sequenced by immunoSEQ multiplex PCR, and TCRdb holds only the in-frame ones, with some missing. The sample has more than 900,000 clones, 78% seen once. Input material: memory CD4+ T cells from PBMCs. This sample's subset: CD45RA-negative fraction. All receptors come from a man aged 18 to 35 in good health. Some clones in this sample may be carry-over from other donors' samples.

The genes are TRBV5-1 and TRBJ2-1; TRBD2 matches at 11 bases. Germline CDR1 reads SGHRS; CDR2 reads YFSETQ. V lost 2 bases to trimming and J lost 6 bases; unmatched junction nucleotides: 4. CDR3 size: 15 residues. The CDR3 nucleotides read TGCGCCAGCAGCTTACTAGCGGGAGCTCCCAATGAGCAGTTCTTC. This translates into CASSLLAGAPNEQFF. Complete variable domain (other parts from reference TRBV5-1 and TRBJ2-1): KAGVTQTPRYLIKTRGQQVTLSCSPISGHRSVSWYQQTPGQGLQFLFEYFSETQRNKGNFPGRFSGRQFSNSRSEMNVSTLELGDSALYLCASSLLAGAPNEQFFGPGTRLTVL.

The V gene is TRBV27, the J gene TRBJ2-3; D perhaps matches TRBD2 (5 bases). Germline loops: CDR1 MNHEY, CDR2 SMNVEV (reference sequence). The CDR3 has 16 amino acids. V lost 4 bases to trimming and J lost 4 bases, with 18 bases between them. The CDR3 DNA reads TGTGCCAGCAGTTGGTCACTAGAAGGCGGTCCAGATACGCAGTATTTT. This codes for CASSWSLEGGPDTQYF.

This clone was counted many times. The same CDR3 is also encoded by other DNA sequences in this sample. CDR3: CASSLLYSGNTIYF. The DNA of the CDR3 is TGTGCCAGCAGCTTACTTTATTCTGGAAACACCATATATTTT. The chain combines TRBV7-9 with TRBJ1-3; D is ambiguous. Deletions cut 2 bases from V and 1 base from J, with 6 bases between. The germline V gene has CDR1 SEHNR and CDR2 FQNEAQ (reference sequence). This CDR3 has 14 residues.

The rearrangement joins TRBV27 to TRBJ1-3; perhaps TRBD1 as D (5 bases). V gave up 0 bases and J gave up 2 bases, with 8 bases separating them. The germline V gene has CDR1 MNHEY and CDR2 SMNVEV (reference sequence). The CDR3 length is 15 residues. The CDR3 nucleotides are TGTGCCAGCAGTTTATCAGGGGCTACTGGAAACACCATATATTTT. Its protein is CASSLSGATGNTIYF.

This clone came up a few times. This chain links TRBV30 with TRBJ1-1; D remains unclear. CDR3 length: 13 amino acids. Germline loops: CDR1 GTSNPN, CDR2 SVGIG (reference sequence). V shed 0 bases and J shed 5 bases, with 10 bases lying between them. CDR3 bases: TGTGCCTGGAGTGTCCAGGTTGGGACTGAAGCTTTCTTT. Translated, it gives CAWSVQVGTEAFF.

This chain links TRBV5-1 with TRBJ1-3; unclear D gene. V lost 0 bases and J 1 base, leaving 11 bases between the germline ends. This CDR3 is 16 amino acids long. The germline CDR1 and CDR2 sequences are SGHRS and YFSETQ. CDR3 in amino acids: CASSLDPGVSGNTIYF. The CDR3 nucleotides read TGCGCCAGCAGCTTGGACCCGGGTGTGTCTGGAAACACCATATATTTT.

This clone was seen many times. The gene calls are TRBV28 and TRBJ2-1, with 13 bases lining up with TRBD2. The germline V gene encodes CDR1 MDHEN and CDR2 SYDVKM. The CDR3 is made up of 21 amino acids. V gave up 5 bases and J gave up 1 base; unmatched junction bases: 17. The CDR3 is CASSTVFPGLAGIGSYNEQFF. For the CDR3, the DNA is TGTGCCAGCAGTACGGTTTTTCCGGGACTAGCGGGAATTGGGTCCTACAATGAGCAGTTCTTC.

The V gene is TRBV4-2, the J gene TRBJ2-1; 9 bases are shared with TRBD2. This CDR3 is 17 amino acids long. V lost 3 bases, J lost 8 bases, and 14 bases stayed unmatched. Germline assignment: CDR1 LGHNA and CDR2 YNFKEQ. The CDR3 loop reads CASSQTRPAGGIHEQFF. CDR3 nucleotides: TGTGCCAGCAGCCAGACCCGGCCAGCGGGAGGTATCCATGAGCAGTTCTTC.

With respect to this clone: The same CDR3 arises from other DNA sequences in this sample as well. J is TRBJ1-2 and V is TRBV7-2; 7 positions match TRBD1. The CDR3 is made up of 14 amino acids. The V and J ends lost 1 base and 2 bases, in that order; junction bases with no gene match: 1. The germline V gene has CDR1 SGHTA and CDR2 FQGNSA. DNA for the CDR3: TGTGCCAGCAGCTTAGTGACAGGGAACTATGGCTACACCTTC. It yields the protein CASSLVTGNYGYTF.